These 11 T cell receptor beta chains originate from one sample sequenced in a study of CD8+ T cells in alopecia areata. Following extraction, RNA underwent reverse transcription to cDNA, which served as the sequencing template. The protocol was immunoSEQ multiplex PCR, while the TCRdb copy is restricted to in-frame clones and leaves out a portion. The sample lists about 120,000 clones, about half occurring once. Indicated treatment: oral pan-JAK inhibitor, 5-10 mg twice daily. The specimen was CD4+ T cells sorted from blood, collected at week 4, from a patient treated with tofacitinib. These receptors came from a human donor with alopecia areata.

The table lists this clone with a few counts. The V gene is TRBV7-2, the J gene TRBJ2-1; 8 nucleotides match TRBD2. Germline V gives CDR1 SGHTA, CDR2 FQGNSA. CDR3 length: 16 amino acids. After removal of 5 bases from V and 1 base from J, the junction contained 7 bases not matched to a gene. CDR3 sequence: CASSREGLPSYNEQFF. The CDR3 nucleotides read TGTGCCAGCAGCCGGGAGGGACTTCCTTCCTACAATGAGCAGTTCTTC.

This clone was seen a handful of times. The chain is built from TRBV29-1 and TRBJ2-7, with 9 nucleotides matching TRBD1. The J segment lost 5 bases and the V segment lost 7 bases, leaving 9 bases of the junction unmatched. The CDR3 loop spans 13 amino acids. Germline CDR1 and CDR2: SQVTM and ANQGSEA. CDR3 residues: CSAGQGRFNEQYF. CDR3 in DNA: TGCAGCGCAGGACAGGGGCGGTTCAACGAGCAGTACTTC.

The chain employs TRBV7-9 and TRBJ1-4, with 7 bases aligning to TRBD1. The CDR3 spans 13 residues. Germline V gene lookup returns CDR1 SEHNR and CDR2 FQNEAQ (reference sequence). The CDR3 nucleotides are TGTGCTCACGAGGGGACAGATGATGAAAAACTGTTTTTT. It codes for CAHEGTDDEKLFF.

CDR3 residues: CASSLAREKLFF. CDR3 bases: TGTGCCAGCAGCTTGGCCCGTGAAAAACTGTTTTTT. This chain links TRBV5-6 with TRBJ1-4; D is uncertain. CDR1 and CDR2 from the germline V gene are SGHDT and YYEEEE. The CDR3 is 12 amino acids. V gave up 0 bases and J gave up 7 bases, with 4 bases separating them. Combining the CDR3 with reference TRBV5-6 and TRBJ1-4 gives the whole variable domain DAGVTQSPTHLIKTRGQQVTLRCSPKSGHDTVSWYQQALGQGPQFIFQYYEEEERQRGNFPDRFSGHQFPNYSSELNVNALLLGDSALYLCASSLAREKLFFGSGTQLSVL.

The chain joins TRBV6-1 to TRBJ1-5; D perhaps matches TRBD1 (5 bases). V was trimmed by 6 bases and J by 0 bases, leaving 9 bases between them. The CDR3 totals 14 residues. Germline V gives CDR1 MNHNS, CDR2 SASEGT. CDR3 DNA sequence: TGTGCCAGCAGGGCAGGGTATAGCAATCAGCCCCAGCATTTT. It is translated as CASRAGYSNQPQHF.

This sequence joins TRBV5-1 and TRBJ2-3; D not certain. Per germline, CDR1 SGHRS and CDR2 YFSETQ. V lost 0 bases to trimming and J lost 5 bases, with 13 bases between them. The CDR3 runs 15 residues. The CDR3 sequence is CASSLAALLGDTQYF. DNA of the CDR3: TGCGCCAGCAGCTTGGCAGCCCTCCTGGGAGATACGCAGTATTTT.

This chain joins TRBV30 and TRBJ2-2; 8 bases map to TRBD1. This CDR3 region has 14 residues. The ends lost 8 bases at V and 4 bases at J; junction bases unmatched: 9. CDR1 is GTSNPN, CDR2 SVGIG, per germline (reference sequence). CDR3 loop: CARTGTGATGELFF. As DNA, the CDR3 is TGTGCCCGAACCGGGACAGGCGCCACCGGGGAGCTGTTTTTT.

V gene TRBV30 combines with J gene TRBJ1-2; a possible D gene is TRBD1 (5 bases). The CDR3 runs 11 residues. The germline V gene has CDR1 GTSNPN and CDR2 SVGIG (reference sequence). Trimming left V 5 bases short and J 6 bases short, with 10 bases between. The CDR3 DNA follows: TGTGCCTGGTCCCGGGGGGATGGCTACACCTTC. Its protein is CAWSRGDGYTF.

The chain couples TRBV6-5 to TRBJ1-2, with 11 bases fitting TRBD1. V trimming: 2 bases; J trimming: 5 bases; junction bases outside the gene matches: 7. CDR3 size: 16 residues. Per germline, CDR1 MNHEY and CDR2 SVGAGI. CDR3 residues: CASSYRGQGAGYGYTF. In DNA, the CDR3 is TGTGCCAGCAGTTACCGCGGACAGGGGGCAGGGTATGGCTACACCTTC.

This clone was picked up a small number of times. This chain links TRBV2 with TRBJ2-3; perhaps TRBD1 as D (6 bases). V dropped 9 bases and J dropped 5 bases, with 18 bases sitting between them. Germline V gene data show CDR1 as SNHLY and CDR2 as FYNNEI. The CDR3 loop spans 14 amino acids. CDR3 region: CARPEQGSLDTQYF. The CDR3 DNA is TGTGCCAGACCCGAACAGGGAAGTTTAGATACGCAGTATTTT. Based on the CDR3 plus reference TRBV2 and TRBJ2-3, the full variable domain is EPEVTQTPSHQVTQMGQEVILRCVPISNHLYFYWYRQILGQKVEFLVSFYNNEISEKSEIFDDQFSVERPDGSNFTLKIRSTKLEDSAMYFCARPEQGSLDTQYFGPGTRLTVL.

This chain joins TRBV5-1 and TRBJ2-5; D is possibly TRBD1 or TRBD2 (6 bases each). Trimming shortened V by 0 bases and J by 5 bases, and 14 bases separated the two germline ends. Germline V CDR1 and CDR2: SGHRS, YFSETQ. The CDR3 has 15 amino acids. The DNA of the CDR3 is TGCGCCAGCAGCTTGGCCGAGGGGGAGGCCGAGACCCAGTACTTC. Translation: CASSLAEGEAETQYF.